A selection of T cell receptor beta chains follows, all from one sample in a study of response to subunit inactivated influenza vaccine. Each CDR3 protein gets one entry after TCRdb re-called the RT-PCR reads with MiXCR. The sample yields approximately 250,000 distinct CDR3 sequences, 10% to 15% seen once. Source: non-naive T cells sorted from PBMCs, taken 14 days before vaccination. These receptors originate from a man between 50 and 59 years old who received an inactivated influenza vaccine. The CDR3 runs from the conserved cysteine through the conserved F or W. The D gene is left open where the match is weak. Size values are once, few and many counts, or a class for expanded clones, and some rows have none.

TRBV28	TRBJ2-1	.	few	TGTGCCAGCAGTTTAGGGGGCCAGAGAAAGGATGAGCAGTTCTTC	CASSLGGQRKDEQFF
TRBV28	TRBJ2-1	TRBD2	.	TGTGCCAGCAGTTTTTGGGGACTAACCCCGAGCTCCTACAATGAGCAGTTCTTC	CASSFWGLTPSSYNEQFF
TRBV7-3	TRBJ1-6	TRBD1	few	TGTGCCAGCAGCTTAGACGACAGGGTTAATTCACCCCTCCACTTT	CASSLDDRVNSPLHF
TRBV6-2/TRBV6-3	TRBJ2-6	.	.	TGTGCCAGCAGTCCCTCCGGGCTAGCCCGAATTTCTGGGGCCAACGTCCTGACTTTC	CASSPSGLARISGANVLTF
TRBV24-1	TRBJ2-1	.	.	TGTGCCACCAGTGATCCCGGGATTTACAATGAGCAGTTCTTC	CATSDPGIYNEQFF
TRBV7-9	TRBJ2-7	.	.	TGTGCCAGCTCATTTGCCGGTGTGAGGTACGAGCAGTACTTC	CASSFAGVRYEQYF
TRBV5-1	TRBJ1-1	TRBD1	few	TGCGCCAGCAGCTTTTCGCGACAGGGTAACACTGAAGCTTTCTTT	CASSFSRQGNTEAFF
TRBV4-1	TRBJ2-7	.	few	TGCGCCAGCAGCCAAGATGCCAGGGGTCGTGGGCAGTACTTC	CASSQDARGRGQYF
TRBV7-2	TRBJ2-6	.	.	TGTGCCAGCAGCCTAACAGGCTCTGGGGCCAACGTCCTGACTTTC	CASSLTGSGANVLTF
TRBV12-3/TRBV12-4	TRBJ2-7	.	few	TGTGCCAGCAGTTTAGGAGAGGGGAGGTCCGAGCAGTACTTC	CASSLGEGRSEQYF
TRBV2	TRBJ1-6	.	few	TGTGCCAGCAGTTGGGACGCCGGGGGGAATTCACCCCTCCACTTT	CASSWDAGGNSPLHF
TRBV11-2	TRBJ2-7	TRBD2	many	TGTGCCAGCAGCAAGACTAGCGGTTTCTCCTACGAGCAGTACTTC	CASSKTSGFSYEQYF
TRBV5-6	TRBJ2-2	.	.	TGTGCCAGCAGAGGGGGTCCCGGGGAGCTGTTTTTT	CASRGGPGELFF